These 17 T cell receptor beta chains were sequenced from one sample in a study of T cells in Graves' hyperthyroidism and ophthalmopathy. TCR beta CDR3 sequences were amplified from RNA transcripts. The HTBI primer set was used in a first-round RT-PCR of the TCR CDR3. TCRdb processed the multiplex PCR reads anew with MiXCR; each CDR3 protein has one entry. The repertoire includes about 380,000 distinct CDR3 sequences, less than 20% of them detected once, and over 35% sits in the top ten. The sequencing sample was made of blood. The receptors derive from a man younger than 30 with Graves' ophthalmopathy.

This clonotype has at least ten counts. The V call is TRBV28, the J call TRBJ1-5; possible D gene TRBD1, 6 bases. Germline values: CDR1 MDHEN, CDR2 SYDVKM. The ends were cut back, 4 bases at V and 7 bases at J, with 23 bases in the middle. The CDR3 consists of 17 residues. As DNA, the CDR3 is TGTGCCAGCAGTTCTCCGGGGGCAGGGTGGGAGAGACAGCCCCAGCATTTT. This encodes CASSSPGAGWERQPQHF.

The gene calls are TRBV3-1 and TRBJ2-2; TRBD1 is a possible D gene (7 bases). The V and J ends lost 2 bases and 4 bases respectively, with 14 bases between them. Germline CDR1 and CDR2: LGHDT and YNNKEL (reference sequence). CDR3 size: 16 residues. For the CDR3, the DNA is TGTGCCAGCAGCCAACGACAGGGAGGCGGCACCGGGGAGCTGTTTTTT. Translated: CASSQRQGGGTGELFF.

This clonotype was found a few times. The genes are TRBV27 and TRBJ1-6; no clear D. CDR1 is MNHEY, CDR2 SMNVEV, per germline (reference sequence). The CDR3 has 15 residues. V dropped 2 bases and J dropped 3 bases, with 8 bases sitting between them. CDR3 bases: TGTGCCAGCAGTTTAGAGGGCCTCTATAATTCACCCCTCCACTTT. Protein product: CASSLEGLYNSPLHF.

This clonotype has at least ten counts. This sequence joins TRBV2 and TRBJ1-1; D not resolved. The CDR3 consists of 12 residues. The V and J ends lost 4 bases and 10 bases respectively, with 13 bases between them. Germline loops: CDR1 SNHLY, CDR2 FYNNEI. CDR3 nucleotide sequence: TGTGCCAGCAGTGTCGGATCTGGCAGAGCTTTCTTT. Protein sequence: CASSVGSGRAFF.

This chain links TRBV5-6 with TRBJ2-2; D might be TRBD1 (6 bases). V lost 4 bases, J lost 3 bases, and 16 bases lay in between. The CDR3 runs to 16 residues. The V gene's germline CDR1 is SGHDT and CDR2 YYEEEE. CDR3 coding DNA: TGTGCCAGCAGCCAAACAGGGAGAAAGGACACCGGGGAGCTGTTTTTT. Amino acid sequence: CASSQTGRKDTGELFF.

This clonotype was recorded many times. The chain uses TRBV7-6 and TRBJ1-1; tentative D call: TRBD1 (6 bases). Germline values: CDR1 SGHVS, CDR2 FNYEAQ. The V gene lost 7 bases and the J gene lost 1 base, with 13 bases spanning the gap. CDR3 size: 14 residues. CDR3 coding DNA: TGTGCCAGCACGCCGGACAGACAGAACACTGAAGCTTTCTTT. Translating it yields CASTPDRQNTEAFF.

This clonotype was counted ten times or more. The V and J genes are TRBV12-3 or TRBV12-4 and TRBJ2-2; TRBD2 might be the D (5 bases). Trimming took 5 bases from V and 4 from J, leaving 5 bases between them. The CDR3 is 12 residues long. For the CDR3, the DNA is TGTGCCAGCAGTACTAGCACCGGGGAGCTGTTTTTT. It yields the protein CASSTSTGELFF.

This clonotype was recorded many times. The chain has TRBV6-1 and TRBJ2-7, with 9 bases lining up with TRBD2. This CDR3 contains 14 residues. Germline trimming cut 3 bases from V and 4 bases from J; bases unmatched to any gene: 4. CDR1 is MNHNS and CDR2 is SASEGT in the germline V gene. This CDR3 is CASSEPGLAYEQYF. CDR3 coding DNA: TGTGCCAGCAGTGAGCCGGGACTAGCTTACGAGCAGTACTTC.

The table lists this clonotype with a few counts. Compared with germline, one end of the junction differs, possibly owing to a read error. CDR3 in DNA: TGTGCCAGTAATATAAGAAGGGGGGCAGACCAGCCCCAGCATTTT. Protein product: CASNIRRGADQPQHF. This rearrangement joins TRBV19 to TRBJ1-5, with D possibly matching TRBD1 (6 bases). The germline V gene has CDR1 LNHDA and CDR2 SQIVND (reference sequence). CDR3 length equals 15 residues.

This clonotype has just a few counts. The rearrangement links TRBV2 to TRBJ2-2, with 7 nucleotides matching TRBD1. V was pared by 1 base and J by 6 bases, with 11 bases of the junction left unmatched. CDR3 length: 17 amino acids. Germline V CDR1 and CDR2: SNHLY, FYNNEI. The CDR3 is CASSEGWTDRWSGELFF. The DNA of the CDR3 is TGTGCCAGCAGTGAAGGATGGACGGACAGGTGGTCCGGGGAGCTGTTTTTT.

The CDR3 coding sequence is TGTGCCAGCAGCTTGGAGACAGGAAGGCCTCTCGAGCAGTACTTC. Protein: CASSLETGRPLEQYF. V gene TRBV5-5 combines with J gene TRBJ2-7; tentative D call: TRBD1 (6 bases). The V gene lost 0 bases and the J gene lost 6 bases, with 16 bases spanning the gap. Per germline, CDR1 SGHKS and CDR2 YYEKEE (reference sequence). The CDR3 covers 15 residues.

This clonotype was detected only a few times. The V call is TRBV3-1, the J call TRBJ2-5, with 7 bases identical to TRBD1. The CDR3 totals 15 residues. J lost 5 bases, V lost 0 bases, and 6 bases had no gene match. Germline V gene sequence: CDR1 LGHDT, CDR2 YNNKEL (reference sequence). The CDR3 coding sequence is TGTGCCAGCAGCCAAGAGGGGGACAGTTTCGAGACCCAGTACTTC. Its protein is CASSQEGDSFETQYF.

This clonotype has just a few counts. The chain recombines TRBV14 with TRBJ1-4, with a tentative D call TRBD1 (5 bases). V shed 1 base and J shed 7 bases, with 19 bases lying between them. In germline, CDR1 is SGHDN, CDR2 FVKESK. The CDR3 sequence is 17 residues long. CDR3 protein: CASSQAGYRGLSEKLFF. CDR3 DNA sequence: TGTGCCAGCAGCCAAGCAGGCTACCGGGGCTTGAGTGAAAAACTGTTTTTT.

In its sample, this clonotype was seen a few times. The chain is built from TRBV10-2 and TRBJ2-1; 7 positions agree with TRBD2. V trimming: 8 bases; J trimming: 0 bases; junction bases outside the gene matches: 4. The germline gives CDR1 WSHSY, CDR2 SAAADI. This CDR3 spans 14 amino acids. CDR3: CASAGVSSYNEQFF. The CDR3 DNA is TGCGCCAGCGCGGGAGTTAGCTCCTACAATGAGCAGTTCTTC.

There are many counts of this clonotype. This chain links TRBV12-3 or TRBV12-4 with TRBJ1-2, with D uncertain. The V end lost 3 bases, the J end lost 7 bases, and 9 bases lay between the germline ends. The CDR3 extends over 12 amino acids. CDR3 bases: TGTGCCAGCAGTTTCTCCCCCCGTGGCTACACCTTC. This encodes CASSFSPRGYTF.

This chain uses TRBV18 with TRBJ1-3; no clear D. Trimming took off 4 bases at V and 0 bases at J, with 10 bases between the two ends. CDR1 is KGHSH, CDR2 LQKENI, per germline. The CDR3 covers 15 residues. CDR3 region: CASSLTRDSGNTIYF. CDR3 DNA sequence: TGTGCCAGCTCACTTACCCGGGACTCTGGAAACACCATATATTTT.

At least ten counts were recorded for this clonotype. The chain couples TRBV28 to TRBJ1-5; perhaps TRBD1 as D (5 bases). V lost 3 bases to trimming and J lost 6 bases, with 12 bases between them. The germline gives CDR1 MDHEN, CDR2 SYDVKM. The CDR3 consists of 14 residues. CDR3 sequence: CASSFRTGTQPQHF. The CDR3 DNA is TGTGCCAGCAGTTTCCGAACAGGTACTCAGCCCCAGCATTTT.